This passage covers 3 T cell receptor beta chains from one sample sequenced in a study of blood T cell repertoires in COVID-19. Profiled with immunoSEQ multiplex PCR; TCRdb holds only in-frame clones, not every one. Of 110,000 or so clones in the sample, 81% were seen once. The sequenced material came from peripheral blood. The receptors originated from a man aged 50 to 60 with acute or convalescent COVID-19.

CDR3 amino acids: CASSYSGDSYIEAFF. The CDR3 nucleotides are TGTGCCAGCAGTTACTCCGGGGACAGCTATATCGAAGCTTTCTTT. The V call is TRBV6-6, the J call TRBJ1-1, with 7 positions matching TRBD1. The V gene end was trimmed by 0 bases and the J gene end by 8 bases; junction bases not matched to a gene: 9. Per germline, CDR1 MNHNY and CDR2 SVGAGI (reference sequence). The CDR3 totals 15 residues.

The chain joins TRBV30 to TRBJ2-7, with TRBD1 as a possible D gene (6 bases). Trimming left V 0 bases short and J 5 bases short, with 11 bases between. The CDR3 runs to 13 residues. Germline V gene sequence: CDR1 GTSNPN, CDR2 SVGIG (reference sequence). The CDR3 region has the DNA TGTGCCTGGAGTGTAACAGGGCACGACGAGCAGTACTTC. Amino acids: CAWSVTGHDEQYF. The full variable domain, its missing parts supplied by reference TRBV30 and TRBJ2-7, is SQTIHQWPATLVQPVGSPLSLECTVEGTSNPNLYWYRQAAGRGLQLLFYSVGIGQISSEVPQNLSASRPQDRQFILSSKKLLLSDSGFYLCAWSVTGHDEQYFGPGTRLTVT.

This clone was counted a single time. The chain joins TRBV3-1 (or the pseudogene TRBV3-2) to TRBJ2-3; a possible D gene is TRBD1 (7 bases). The germline V gene has CDR1 LGHDT and CDR2 YNNKEL (reference sequence). Trimming took off 7 bases at V and 1 base at J, with 15 bases between the two ends. The CDR3 covers 15 residues. The CDR3 DNA reads TGTGCCAGCAACCCGACCAGGGGGGGCACAGATACGCAGTATTTT. Its translation is CASNPTRGGTDTQYF.